The sequence of this T cell receptor beta chain was determined in a study of blood T cell repertoires in COVID-19. The wider study: The study drew acute and convalescent COVID-19 samples from the United States, Italy and Spain. Sample material is recorded as cDNA or gDNA derived from T cells, B-cell-depleted T cells, or PBMCs.

Per the authors' pipeline: Nucleated cell counts were estimated from reference gene primer amplification. This table comes from immunoSEQ multiplex PCR, and its TCRdb copy is limited to in-frame clones, with some not included. V and J calls and clone size follow that table, whereas D and trimming were derived from the DNA. The sample yields fewer than 35,000 clones, approximately 85% seen once. Trimming removed 4 bases at V and 3 bases at J, with 10 bases between. Germline loops: CDR1 SGHDT, CDR2 YYEEEE. This CDR3 contains 13 residues. This sequence joins TRBV5-6 and TRBJ1-2; D not resolved. Sequencing input: peripheral blood. This TCR was recovered from a man aged 80 or over with active COVID-19. CDR3 DNA sequence: TGTGCCAGCAGCCCCGATACTGACTATGGCTACACCTTC. This encodes CASSPDTDYGYTF.